The 7 T cell receptor beta chains presented below share a single source sample, sequenced in a study of regulatory T cells in long-lasting Graves disease. Documented time point: newly diagnosed GD, antithyroid drugs for less than 3 months. Extracted PBMC RNA gave rise to the TCR library. Sequencing libraries for TCR beta were prepared with iRepertoire HTBI primers and Arm-PCR of CDR3 regions. Via MiXCR, TCRdb re-called the multiplex PCR reads, giving one row per CDR3 protein. The table shows about 200,000 distinct CDR3 sequences, with about 17% occurring only once. The material was peripheral blood mononuclear cells (PBMCs), obtained at new diagnosis, from a patient treated with antithyroid drugs. The origin of the receptors is a female donor with Graves disease.

This clonotype was counted ten times or more. The chain combines TRBV12-3 or TRBV12-4 with TRBJ2-2; TRBD1 agrees at 8 bases. V was clipped by 4 bases and J by 7 bases; unmatched bases: 8. The CDR3 has 15 amino acids. CDR3 region: CASSSATTGGGELFF. For the CDR3, the DNA is TGTGCCAGCAGTTCTGCCACAACAGGGGGCGGGGAGCTGTTTTTT.

The table lists this clonotype with many counts. This sequence joins TRBV12-3 or TRBV12-4 and TRBJ2-7; 10 bases map to TRBD2. The length of the CDR3 is 16 residues. The J segment lost 0 bases and the V segment lost 5 bases, leaving 7 bases of the junction unmatched. This CDR3 reads CASSPPGTSASYEQYF. The CDR3, as DNA: TGTGCCAGCAGTCCCCCCGGGACTAGCGCCTCCTACGAGCAGTACTTC.

This clonotype was picked up many times. The J gene is TRBJ1-4, the V gene TRBV19, with D tentatively TRBD1 (5 bases). This CDR3 spans 16 amino acids. Germline-derived CDR1 and CDR2 are LNHDA and SQIVND (reference sequence). The V gene lost 6 bases and the J gene lost 0 bases, with 14 bases spanning the gap. CDR3: CASSSGTDATNEKLFF. The CDR3 nucleotides are TGTGCCAGTAGCTCCGGGACCGATGCAACTAATGAAAAACTGTTTTTT.

This clonotype has at least ten counts. The chain links TRBV20-1 to TRBJ2-3; 10 nucleotides line up with TRBD2. The CDR3 spans 17 residues. J was trimmed by 3 bases and V by 0 bases; bases with no gene match: 9. The V gene's germline CDR1 is DFQATT and CDR2 SNEGSKA (reference sequence). The CDR3 DNA is TGCAGTGCTAGAGATCTGAGGTCTAGCGGGAGTACAGATACGCAGTATTTT. Amino acids: CSARDLRSSGSTDTQYF.

The chain is built from TRBV10-3 and TRBJ2-3; 15 nucleotides line up with TRBD2. The CDR3 covers 19 residues. Germline V gene lookup returns CDR1 ENHRY and CDR2 SYGVKD. Trimming at V came to 0 bases and at J to 4 bases, leaving 8 bases not matched to a gene. The DNA of the CDR3 is TGTGCCATCAGTGAGTCGAGCTGGACTAGCGGGAGGGGTGCAGATACGCAGTATTTT. It yields the protein CAISESSWTSGRGADTQYF.

In this sample, this clonotype turned up many times. The chain carries TRBV27 and TRBJ2-5; D possibly matches TRBD1 or TRBD2 (5 bases each). The germline V gene encodes CDR1 MNHEY and CDR2 SMNVEV (reference sequence). Trimming took 3 bases from V and 0 from J, leaving 5 bases between them. The CDR3 sequence is 13 residues long. This chain's CDR3 is CASSLGDQETQYF. Written as DNA, the CDR3 is TGTGCCAGCAGTTTGGGGGACCAAGAGACCCAGTACTTC.

This clonotype came up many times. This chain uses TRBV11-3 with TRBJ1-1; D is uncertain. The germline V gene encodes CDR1 SGHNT and CDR2 YENEEA. V lost 5 bases, J lost 1 base, and 5 bases lay in between. The CDR3 runs 12 residues. The CDR3 reads CASSPENTEAFF. The CDR3 DNA reads as TGTGCCAGCAGCCCGGAGAACACTGAAGCTTTCTTT.